The entry below describes one TCR beta chain. Its target is unknown. Through a sample-barcoded 5' primer and a J-beta primer mix, a second PCR was run for about 6 to 11 cycles. TCRdb processed the 5' RACE reads anew with MiXCR; each CDR3 protein has one entry. There are 780,000 or so distinct CDR3 sequences in the sample; about 56% occur only once, and roughly 24% lies in the top ten. These data originate in a study of blood T cells in healthy people across ages. Overall study context: Capture via template switching afforded approximately one barcoded beta molecule per two T cells. Study-wide results and caveats: It was not possible, with unsorted PBMCs, to conclusively compare naive and antigen-experienced cells. Comparison with aged donors showed that long-lived donors had more naive CD4+ cells and higher diversity.

The sequenced sample consisted of blood. This receptor was identified in a man in his forties in good health.

CDR3 in amino acids: CASSLADRTRNEQFF. The CDR3 DNA follows: TGCGCCAGCAGCTTGGCGGACAGGACGAGGAATGAGCAGTTCTTC. This chain links TRBV5-1 with TRBJ2-1; 7 bases line up with TRBD1. V was clipped by 0 bases and J by 7 bases; unmatched bases: 7. Germline values: CDR1 SGHRS, CDR2 YFSETQ. The CDR3 length is 15 residues.